The subject of this entry is one T cell receptor (beta chain). Its cognate antigen is unknown. A much larger clone lies one base from this, so it may be a read error. The sample is drawn from a study of tumor and adjacent non-tumor tissue in lung cancer. Germline loops: CDR1 SGHVS, CDR2 FQNEAQ. CDR3 length equals 15 residues. This sample's RNA came from whole unsorted tissue. More than 3 cm separated this lung sample from the edge of the tumor. Broader study findings: Tumor TCR diversity, when higher, was linked to shorter survival.

TCRbeta libraries were built with three rounds of nested PCR, modified from ARM-PCR. TCRdb used MiXCR to reprocess the multiplex PCR reads, holding one entry per CDR3 protein. The data contain 94,000 or so distinct CDR3 sequences, more than 65% of them singletons. Sequencing was done on a sample of distant non-tumor lung tissue. The sequence was obtained from a woman aged 45 to 65 with non-small cell lung cancer. This chain links TRBV7-8 with TRBJ2-5; D gene uncertain. CDR3 region: CGSSLAPPGKETQYF. The CDR3 DNA is TGTGGCAGCAGCTTAGCCCCCCCGGGCAAGGAGACCCAGTACTTC.